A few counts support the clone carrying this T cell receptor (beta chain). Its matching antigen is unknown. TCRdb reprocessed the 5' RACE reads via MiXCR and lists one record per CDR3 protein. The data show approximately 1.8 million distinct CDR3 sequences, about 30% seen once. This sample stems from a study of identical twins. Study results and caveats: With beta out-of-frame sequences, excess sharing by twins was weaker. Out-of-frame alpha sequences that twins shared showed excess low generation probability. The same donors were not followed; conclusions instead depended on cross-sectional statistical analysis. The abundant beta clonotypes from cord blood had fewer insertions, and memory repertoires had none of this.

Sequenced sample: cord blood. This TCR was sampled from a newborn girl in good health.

This CDR3 is CASIPGWGYGYTF. CDR3 bases: TGTGCCAGCATCCCCGGGTGGGGATATGGCTACACCTTC. V gene TRBV12-3 or TRBV12-4 combines with J gene TRBJ1-2, with no clear D. V lost 7 bases to trimming and J lost 5 bases, with 14 bases between them. This CDR3 has 13 residues.